These T cell receptor beta chains were read from a single sample in a study of blood T cell repertoires in COVID-19. Using immunoSEQ multiplex PCR, the repertoire was profiled, and TCRdb retains in-frame clones only, with some absent. The data show roughly 150,000 clones, with roughly 88% seen just once and around 5% held by the top ten. What was sequenced was PBMCs or T cells enriched from blood (not recorded which). The receptors stem from a man in his 70s who had been exposed to COVID-19. CDR3s leave out the opening cysteine and the closing phenylalanine or tryptophan.

>TRBV7-2|TRBJ2-6
ASSLAGQTYPGANVLT
>TRBV23-1|TRBJ2-7
ASLQGGDGYEQY
>TRBV5-4|TRBJ2-3
ASSLAGGLGDTQY
>TRBV2|TRBJ1-4
ASRKTGEGQLF
>TRBV6-2/TRBV6-3|TRBJ1-6
ASSRDLGGSPLH
>TRBV15|TRBJ2-1
ATSRGGRFNEQF
>TRBV19|TRBJ1-3
ASSIQGTLSGNTIY
>TRBV10-3|TRBJ1-1
AISDPGQTNTEAF
>TRBV18|TRBJ2-3
ASSPPSGEDTQY
>TRBV7-3|TRBJ2-2
ASSSGLPNTGELF
>TRBV5-8|TRBJ1-2
ASSWTGTGGGYT
>TRBV7-2|TRBJ1-6
ASSLDGALGSPLH
>TRBV6-2/TRBV6-3|TRBJ1-3
ASSRQRQGAKNTIY
>TRBV11-2|TRBJ2-2
ASSFGRGRSTGELF
>TRBV28|TRBJ1-5
ASSPQGGSNQPQH
>TRBV3-1/TRBV3-2|TRBJ1-4
ACLWGTGWKTNEKLF
>TRBV3-1/TRBV3-2|TRBJ2-3
ASSQNRGRTDTQY
>TRBV19|TRBJ2-3
ASSILAGANTDTQY
>TRBV28|TRBJ2-2
ASSLGSRVVIPVGELF
>TRBV4-3|TRBJ2-3
ASSQGSSASYTDTQY
>TRBV9|TRBJ2-6
ASDTPRSGANVLT
>TRBV18|TRBJ2-5
ASSPTPGETQY
>TRBV6-2/TRBV6-3|TRBJ1-2
ASSSYPGQANYGYT
>TRBV10-1|TRBJ2-7
ASSEIIGQGYEQY
>TRBV7-2|TRBJ2-2
ASSFISGRGNTGELF
>TRBV6-2/TRBV6-3|TRBJ2-1
ASSYEGGTRYFNEQF
>TRBV6-1|TRBJ1-4
ASSEGGSRGNEKLF
>TRBV11-2|TRBJ1-3
ASSLVQGMGNTIY
>TRBV11-2|TRBJ1-6
ASSSRDRGLNSPLH
>TRBV30|TRBJ1-5
ACQKRTGGNQPQH
>TRBV18|TRBJ1-4
ATSMGGNEKLF
>TRBV4-3|TRBJ1-2
ASSQDRAGAGYT
>TRBV2|TRBJ1-1
ASSDGRATEAF
>TRBV19|TRBJ1-1
ASSFREGGAEAF
>TRBV27|TRBJ1-4
ASSKDRGPWEKLF
>TRBV7-2|TRBJ2-3
ASSLGLAGVRTDTQY
>TRBV25-1|TRBJ2-7
ASSEAGGSYEQY
>TRBV6-5|TRBJ2-7
ASRGTEAYEQY
>TRBV7-9|TRBJ1-2
ASSIAGGAGGYT
>TRBV20-1|TRBJ1-2
SASTGQHTTYGYT
>TRBV3-1/TRBV3-2|TRBJ1-1
ASSQGDILAF
>TRBV5-1|TRBJ2-1
ASRRTGGHEQF
>TRBV19|TRBJ1-2
ASRRRTENYGYT
>TRBV12-3/TRBV12-4|TRBJ2-7
ASSLAGNEQY
>TRBV11-2|TRBJ2-1
ASSLATGGLRVQF
>TRBV2|TRBJ2-7
ASSPAGVASYEQY
>TRBV27|TRBJ1-3
ASSLRRAGNTIY
>TRBV15|TRBJ2-3
ATSREAGGRTDTQY
>TRBV3-1/TRBV3-2|TRBJ2-1
ASSQDQTWVGNEQF
>TRBV3-1/TRBV3-2|TRBJ2-3
ASSQDRGRYADTQY
>TRBV7-2|TRBJ1-2
ASSLAEGLGGGYT
>TRBV7-3|TRBJ2-1
ASSPGQGHNEQF
>TRBV7-6|TRBJ2-7
ASSLRSQGASYEQY